This T cell receptor (beta chain) was retrieved from a study of T cells after yellow fever vaccination. Germline CDR1 reads MNHEY; CDR2 reads SVGAGI. V lost 5 bases and J lost 5; bases outside the gene matches: 11. CDR3 size: 15 residues. TCRdb reprocessed the 5' RACE reads via MiXCR and lists one record per CDR3 protein. The sample shows some 400,000 distinct CDR3 sequences, around a sixth of them seen only once. The sequenced sample was PBMCs, obtained before the yellow fever booster vaccination. The receptor's source is a man between 18 and 29 years old who received the YFV17D yellow fever vaccine. V usage is TRBV6-5 and J usage is TRBJ1-1; TRBD1 aligns across 7 bases. The CDR3 region is CASSPQQGKGTEAFF. In nucleotides, the CDR3 is TGTGCCAGCAGTCCTCAACAGGGGAAGGGGACTGAAGCTTTCTTT.